One and the same sample provided the 13 T cell receptor beta chains below, sequenced in a study of cytomegalovirus exposure and HLA in healthy donors. It was with 60 Vbeta and 13 Jbeta primers that the PCR ran. The method was immunoSEQ multiplex PCR; TCRdb's version includes in-frame clones alone and lacks a portion of them. The table includes over 200,000 clones, roughly four fifths detected once. The sequenced sample was PBMCs. Source of these receptors: a woman aged 40-49 years in good health and CMV-seronegative.

The chain links TRBV18 to TRBJ1-1; D is perhaps TRBD1 (5 bases). Germline lookup yields CDR1 KGHSH and CDR2 LQKENI. The CDR3 has 14 amino acids. The V and J ends lost 4 bases and 2 bases respectively, with 11 bases between them. CDR3 in amino acids: CASSLGGSNTEAFF. CDR3 DNA: TGTGCCAGCTCACTCGGGGGATCAAACACTGAAGCTTTCTTT.

V usage is TRBV30 and J usage is TRBJ2-5; D gene ambiguous. Germline lookup yields CDR1 GTSNPN and CDR2 SVGIG (reference sequence). Between the trimmed V and J ends, which lost 5 bases and 1 base, there was a span of 11 bases. The CDR3 has 13 amino acids. The CDR3: CAWGLSGQETQYF. CDR3 DNA sequence: TGTGCCTGGGGCCTTTCGGGCCAAGAGACCCAGTACTTC.

This sequence joins TRBV28 and TRBJ1-5; TRBD1 matches 9 bases. The V and J ends lost 4 bases and 5 bases, in that order; junction bases with no gene match: 6. The germline gives CDR1 MDHEN, CDR2 SYDVKM. The CDR3 runs 15 residues. DNA for the CDR3: TGTGCCAGCAGTTCAGGACAGGGGAGGGATCAGCCCCAGCATTTT. Residues: CASSSGQGRDQPQHF.

This chain uses TRBV6-6 with TRBJ2-7; 10 bases agree with TRBD1. CDR3 size: 15 residues. Trimming removed 0 bases from V and 7 bases from J; junction bases left unmatched: 6. Per germline, CDR1 MNHNY and CDR2 SVGAGI (reference sequence). As DNA, the CDR3 is TGTGCCAGCAGTTACTCAGGGGGACAGGGGTGGGAGCAGTACTTC. Protein product: CASSYSGGQGWEQYF.

CDR3 region: CASRESPAANTEAFF. The CDR3 DNA reads TGTGCCAGCAGAGAATCCCCGGCGGCGAACACTGAAGCTTTCTTT. This sequence joins TRBV6-4 and TRBJ1-1; unclear D gene. CDR1 is MRHNA, CDR2 SNTAGT, per germline. V gave up 6 bases and J gave up 1 base, with 15 bases separating them. The length of the CDR3 is 15 residues.

In its sample, this clone was seen a few times. As DNA, the CDR3 is TGTGCCAGCAGTGAAGCAGGGGGACAGCACCAGCCCCAGCATTTT. Its protein is CASSEAGGQHQPQHF. The V gene is TRBV6-1, the J gene TRBJ1-5, with 7 bases matching TRBD1. The V segment lost 0 bases and the J segment 7 bases; nucleotides outside the gene matches: 6. CDR1 MNHNS and CDR2 SASEGT come from the germline V gene. The CDR3 runs 15 residues.

The chain employs TRBV7-2 and TRBJ1-5; 7 bases agree with TRBD1. This CDR3 contains 13 residues. Germline CDR1 reads SGHTA; CDR2 reads FQGNSA. J gave up 7 bases and V 7 bases, and 7 bases lay outside the gene matches. The CDR3 bases are TGTGCCAGCACACTAAACAGGGGACAGCCCCAGCATTTT. This gives the protein CASTLNRGQPQHF. Drawing the rest from reference TRBV7-2 and TRBJ1-5, the complete variable domain is GAGVSQSPSNKVTEKGKDVELRCDPISGHTALYWYRQSLGQGLEFLIYFQGNSAPDKSGLPSDRFSAERTGGSVSTLTIQRTQQEDSAVYLCASTLNRGQPQHFGDGTRLSIL.

The chain is built from TRBV9 and TRBJ1-4, with D unresolved. V lost 4 bases to trimming and J lost 8 bases, with 9 bases between them. This CDR3 contains 12 residues. The germline V gene encodes CDR1 SGDLS and CDR2 YYNGEE. As DNA, the CDR3 is TGTGCCAGCAGCCCCGGAGGCGAAAAACTGTTTTTT. This codes for CASSPGGEKLFF.

The rearrangement links TRBV5-1 to TRBJ1-6, with a possible D match to TRBD1 (6 bases). The CDR3 has 16 amino acids. Germline-derived CDR1 and CDR2 are SGHRS and YFSETQ. Trimming stripped 1 base from V and 8 bases from J, with 16 bases between. In nucleotides, the CDR3 is TGCGCCAGCAGCTTGCTATCAGGGGTCCCAGATTCACCCCTCCACTTT. Its protein is CASSLLSGVPDSPLHF. Full variable domain (missing parts from reference TRBV5-1 and TRBJ1-6): KAGVTQTPRYLIKTRGQQVTLSCSPISGHRSVSWYQQTPGQGLQFLFEYFSETQRNKGNFPGRFSGRQFSNSRSEMNVSTLELGDSALYLCASSLLSGVPDSPLHFGNGTRLTVT.

This rearrangement joins TRBV30 to TRBJ1-3; D ambiguous. The CDR3 totals 14 residues. V was pared by 2 bases and J by 1 base, with 9 bases between. In germline, CDR1 is GTSNPN, CDR2 SVGIG (reference sequence). This chain's CDR3 is CAWSYPQSGNTIYF. Here the CDR3 DNA reads TGTGCCTGGAGTTATCCACAATCTGGAAACACCATATATTTT.

This clone has only one observation. The chain combines TRBV7-3 with TRBJ1-1; 7 nucleotides match TRBD1. The CDR3 covers 15 residues. The germline CDR1 and CDR2 sequences are SGHTA and FQGTGA. V dropped 4 bases and J dropped 3; count of bases not matched to a gene: 8. CDR3 coding DNA: TGTGCCAGCAGCTCCGTTAAGGGACAGCACACTGAAGCTTTCTTT. It specifies CASSSVKGQHTEAFF.

This clone was detected a few times. The V gene is TRBV5-5, the J gene TRBJ2-5; the D gene is possibly TRBD2 (6 bases). Trimming took off 0 bases at V and 5 bases at J, with 11 bases between the two ends. This CDR3 region has 14 residues. Germline V gene sequence: CDR1 SGHKS, CDR2 YYEKEE (reference sequence). The CDR3 loop is CASSLGPGRETQYF. DNA of the CDR3: TGTGCCAGCAGCTTGGGGCCGGGGAGGGAGACCCAGTACTTC.

V is TRBV30 and J is TRBJ1-2; D perhaps matches TRBD1 (6 bases). Deletions cut 3 bases from V and 4 bases from J, with 18 bases between. CDR3 length: 15 residues. CDR1 and CDR2 (germline): GTSNPN, SVGIG (reference sequence). The CDR3 sequence is CAWSLRGGQFYGYTF. In nucleotides, the CDR3 is TGTGCCTGGAGCCTCCGGGGCGGACAGTTCTATGGCTACACCTTC.